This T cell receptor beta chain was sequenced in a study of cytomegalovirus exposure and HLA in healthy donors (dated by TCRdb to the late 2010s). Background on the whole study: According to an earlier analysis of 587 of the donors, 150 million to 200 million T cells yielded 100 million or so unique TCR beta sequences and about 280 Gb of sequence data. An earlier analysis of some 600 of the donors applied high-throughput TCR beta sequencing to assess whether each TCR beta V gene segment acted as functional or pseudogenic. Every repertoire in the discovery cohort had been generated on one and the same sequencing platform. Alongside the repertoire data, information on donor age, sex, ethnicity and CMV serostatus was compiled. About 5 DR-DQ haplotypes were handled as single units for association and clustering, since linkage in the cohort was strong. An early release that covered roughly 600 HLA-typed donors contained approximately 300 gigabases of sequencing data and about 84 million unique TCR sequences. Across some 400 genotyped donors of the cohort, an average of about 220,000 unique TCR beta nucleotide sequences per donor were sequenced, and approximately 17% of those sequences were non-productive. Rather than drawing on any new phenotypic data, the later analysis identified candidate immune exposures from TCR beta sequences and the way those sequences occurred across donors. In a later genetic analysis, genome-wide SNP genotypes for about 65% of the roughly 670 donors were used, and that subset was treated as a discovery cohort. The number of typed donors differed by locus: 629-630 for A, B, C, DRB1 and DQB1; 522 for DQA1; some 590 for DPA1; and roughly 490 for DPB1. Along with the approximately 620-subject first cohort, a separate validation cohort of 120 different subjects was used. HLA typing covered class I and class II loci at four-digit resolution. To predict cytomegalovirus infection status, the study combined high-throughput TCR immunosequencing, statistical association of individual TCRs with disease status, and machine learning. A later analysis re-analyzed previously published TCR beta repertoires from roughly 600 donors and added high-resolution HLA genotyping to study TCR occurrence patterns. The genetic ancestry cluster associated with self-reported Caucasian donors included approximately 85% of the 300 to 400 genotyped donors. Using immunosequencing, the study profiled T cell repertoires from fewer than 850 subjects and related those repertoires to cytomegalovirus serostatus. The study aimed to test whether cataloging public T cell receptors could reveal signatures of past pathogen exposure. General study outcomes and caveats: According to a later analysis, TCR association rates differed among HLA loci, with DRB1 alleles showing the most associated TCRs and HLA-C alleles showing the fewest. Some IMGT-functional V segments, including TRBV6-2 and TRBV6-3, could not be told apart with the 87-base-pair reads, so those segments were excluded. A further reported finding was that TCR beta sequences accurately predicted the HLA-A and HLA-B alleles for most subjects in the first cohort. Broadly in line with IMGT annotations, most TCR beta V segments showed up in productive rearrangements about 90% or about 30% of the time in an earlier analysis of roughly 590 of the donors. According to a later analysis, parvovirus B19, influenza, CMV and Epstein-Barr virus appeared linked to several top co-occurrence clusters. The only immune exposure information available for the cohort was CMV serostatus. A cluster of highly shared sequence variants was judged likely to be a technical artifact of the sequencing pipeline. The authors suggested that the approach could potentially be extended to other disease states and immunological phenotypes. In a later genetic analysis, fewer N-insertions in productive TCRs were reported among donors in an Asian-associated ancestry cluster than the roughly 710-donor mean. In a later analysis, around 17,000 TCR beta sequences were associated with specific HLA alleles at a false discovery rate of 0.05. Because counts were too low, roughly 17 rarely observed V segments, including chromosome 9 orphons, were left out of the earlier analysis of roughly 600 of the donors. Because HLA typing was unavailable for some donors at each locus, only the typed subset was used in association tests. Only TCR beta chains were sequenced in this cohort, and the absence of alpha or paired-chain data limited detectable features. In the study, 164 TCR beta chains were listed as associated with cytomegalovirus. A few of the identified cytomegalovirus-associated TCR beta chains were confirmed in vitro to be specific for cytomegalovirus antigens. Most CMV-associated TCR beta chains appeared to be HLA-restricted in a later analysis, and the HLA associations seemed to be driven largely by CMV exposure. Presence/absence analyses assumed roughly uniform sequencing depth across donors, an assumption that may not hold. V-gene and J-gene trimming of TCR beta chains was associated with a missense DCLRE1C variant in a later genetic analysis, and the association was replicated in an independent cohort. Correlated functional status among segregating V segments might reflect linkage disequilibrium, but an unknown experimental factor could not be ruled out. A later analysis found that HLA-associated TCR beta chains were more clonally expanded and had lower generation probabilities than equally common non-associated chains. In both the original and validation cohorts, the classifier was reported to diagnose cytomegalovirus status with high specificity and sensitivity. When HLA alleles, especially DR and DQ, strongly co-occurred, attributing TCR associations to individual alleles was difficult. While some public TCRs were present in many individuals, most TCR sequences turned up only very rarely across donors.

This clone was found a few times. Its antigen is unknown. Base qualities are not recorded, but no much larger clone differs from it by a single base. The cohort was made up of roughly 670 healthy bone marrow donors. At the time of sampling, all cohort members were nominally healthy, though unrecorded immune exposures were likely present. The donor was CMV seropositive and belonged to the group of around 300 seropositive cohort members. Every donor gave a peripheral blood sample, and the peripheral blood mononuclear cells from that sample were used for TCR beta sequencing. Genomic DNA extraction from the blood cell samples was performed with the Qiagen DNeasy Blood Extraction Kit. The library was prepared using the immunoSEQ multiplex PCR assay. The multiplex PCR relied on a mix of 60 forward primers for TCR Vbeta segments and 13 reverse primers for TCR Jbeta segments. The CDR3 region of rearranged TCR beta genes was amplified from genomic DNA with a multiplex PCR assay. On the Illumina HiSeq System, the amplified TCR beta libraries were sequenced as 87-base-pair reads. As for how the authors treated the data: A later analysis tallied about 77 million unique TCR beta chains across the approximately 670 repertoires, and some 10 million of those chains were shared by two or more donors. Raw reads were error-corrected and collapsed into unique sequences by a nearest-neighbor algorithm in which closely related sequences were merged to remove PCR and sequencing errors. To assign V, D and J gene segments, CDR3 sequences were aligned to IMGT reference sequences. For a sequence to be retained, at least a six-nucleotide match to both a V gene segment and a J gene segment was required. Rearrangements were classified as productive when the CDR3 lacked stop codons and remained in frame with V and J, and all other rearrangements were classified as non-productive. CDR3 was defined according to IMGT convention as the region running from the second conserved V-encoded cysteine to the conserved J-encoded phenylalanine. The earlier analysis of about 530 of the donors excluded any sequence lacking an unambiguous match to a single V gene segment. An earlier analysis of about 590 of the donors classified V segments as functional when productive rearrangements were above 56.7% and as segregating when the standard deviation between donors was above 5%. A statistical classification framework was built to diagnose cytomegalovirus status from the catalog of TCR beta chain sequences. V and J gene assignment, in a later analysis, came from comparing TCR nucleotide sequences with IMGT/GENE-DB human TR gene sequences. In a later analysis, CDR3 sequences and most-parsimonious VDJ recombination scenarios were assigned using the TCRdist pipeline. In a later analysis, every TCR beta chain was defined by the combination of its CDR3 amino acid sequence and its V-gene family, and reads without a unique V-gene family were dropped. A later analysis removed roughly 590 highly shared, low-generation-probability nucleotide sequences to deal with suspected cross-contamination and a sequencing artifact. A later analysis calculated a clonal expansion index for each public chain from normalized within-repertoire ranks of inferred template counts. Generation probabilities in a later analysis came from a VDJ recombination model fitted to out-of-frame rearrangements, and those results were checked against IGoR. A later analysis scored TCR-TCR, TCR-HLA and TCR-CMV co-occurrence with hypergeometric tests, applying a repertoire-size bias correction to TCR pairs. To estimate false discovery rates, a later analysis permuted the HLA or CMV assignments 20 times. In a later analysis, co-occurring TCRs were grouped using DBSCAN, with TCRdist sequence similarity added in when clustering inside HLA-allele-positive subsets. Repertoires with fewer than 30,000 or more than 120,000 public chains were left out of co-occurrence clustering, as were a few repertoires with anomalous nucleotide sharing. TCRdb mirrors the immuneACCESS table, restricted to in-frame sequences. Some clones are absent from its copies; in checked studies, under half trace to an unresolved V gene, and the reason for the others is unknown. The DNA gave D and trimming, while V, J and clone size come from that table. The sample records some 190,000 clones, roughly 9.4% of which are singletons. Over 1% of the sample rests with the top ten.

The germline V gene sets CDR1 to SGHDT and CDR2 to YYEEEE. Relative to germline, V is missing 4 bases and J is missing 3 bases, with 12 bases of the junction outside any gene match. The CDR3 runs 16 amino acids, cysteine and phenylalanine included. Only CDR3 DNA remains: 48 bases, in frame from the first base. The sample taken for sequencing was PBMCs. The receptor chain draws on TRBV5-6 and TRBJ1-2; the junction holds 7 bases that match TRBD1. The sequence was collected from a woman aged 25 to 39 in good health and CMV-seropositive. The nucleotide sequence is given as TGTGCCAGCAGCAAAATTGAGACAGGGATAGACTATGGCTACACCTTC. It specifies CASSKIETGIDYGYTF.